A single sample is the source of the 28 T cell receptor beta chains below, sequenced in a study of Ad26.COV2.S vaccination and SARS-CoV-2 variants. Clones were read by immunoSEQ multiplex PCR, and TCRdb kept only the in-frame ones, dropping some. The sample records about 480,000 clones, approximately 90% being singletons. Treatment specified: roughly 20 received Ad26.COV2.S at low or high dose, single or two shots; about five received placebo; per-sample allocation not given. Sampling happened 63 days after the first vaccine or placebo injection. The sample consisted of peripheral blood, taken in a trial of Ad26.COV2.S vaccine versus placebo. These receptors were taken from a person aged 18 to 65 who received the Ad26.COV2.S COVID-19 vaccine or a placebo.

The genes are TRBV19 and TRBJ2-7; TRBD1 matches 8 bases. The CDR3 loop spans 14 amino acids. The ends lost 5 bases at V and 2 bases at J; junction bases unmatched: 5. The germline V gene has CDR1 LNHDA and CDR2 SQIVND (reference sequence). The CDR3 sequence is CASSRDRGPYEQYF. Written as DNA, the CDR3 is TGTGCCAGTAGTCGAGACAGGGGACCCTACGAGCAGTACTTC.

The chain recombines TRBV18 with TRBJ2-7; D gene uncertain. Trimming removed 3 bases from V and 5 bases from J, with 8 bases in between. The CDR3 totals 12 residues. The germline V gene has CDR1 KGHSH and CDR2 LQKENI. The CDR3 here is CASSPKLDEQYF. As DNA, the CDR3 is TGTGCCAGCTCACCGAAGCTTGACGAGCAGTACTTC.

This chain links TRBV5-1 with TRBJ1-1; D gene unclear. This CDR3 contains 13 residues. V was trimmed by 0 bases and J by 9 bases, leaving 12 bases between them. From germline, CDR1 is SGHRS and CDR2 YFSETQ. CDR3 protein: CASSLAEPGKAFF. The CDR3 nucleotides are TGCGCCAGCAGCTTGGCCGAGCCAGGAAAAGCTTTCTTT.

The genes are TRBV21-1 and TRBJ1-4. TRBV21-1 is a listed pseudogene. The CDR3 runs to 15 residues. The CDR3 reads CASSKEERPDEKLFF. CDR3 sequence (DNA): TGTGCCAGCAGCAAAGAAGAACGGCCGGATGAAAAACTGTTTTTT.

This chain uses TRBV2 with TRBJ2-5, with 9 bases identical to TRBD2. Trimming cost V 5 bases and J 4 bases; bases outside gene matches: 8. In germline, CDR1 is SNHLY, CDR2 FYNNEI. This CDR3 region has 15 residues. The CDR3 nucleotides read TGTGCCAGCAGTTTTGGGACTAGCATCGGAGAGACCCAGTACTTC. Residues: CASSFGTSIGETQYF.

V usage is TRBV14 and J usage is TRBJ1-1; 7 bases match TRBD1. The V segment lost 0 bases and the J segment 0 bases; nucleotides outside the gene matches: 19. Germline values: CDR1 SGHDN, CDR2 FVKESK. This CDR3 has 21 residues. The CDR3 coding sequence is TGTGCCAGCAGCCAAGATTGGGGAGCGGAACAGGGGTGGATACTGAACACTGAAGCTTTCTTT. The encoded protein is CASSQDWGAEQGWILNTEAFF. The complete variable domain, with remaining parts taken from reference TRBV14 and TRBJ1-1, reads EAGVTQFPSHSVIEKGQTVTLRCDPISGHDNLYWYRRVMGKEIKFLLHFVKESKQDESGMPNNRFLAERTGGTYSTLKVQPAELEDSGVYFCASSQDWGAEQGWILNTEAFFGQGTRLTVV.

This rearrangement joins TRBV11-3 to TRBJ2-3, with D unresolved. The CDR3 sequence is 14 residues long. CDR1 and CDR2 (germline): SGHNT, YENEEA. With 5 bases removed from V and 4 bases from J, the gap between germline ends came to 13 bases. Here the CDR3 reads CASSPRPSADTQYF. The CDR3 DNA follows: TGTGCCAGCAGCCCACGGCCTTCGGCAGATACGCAGTATTTT.

The CDR3 DNA follows: TGTGCCAGCAGCTTGGGACACCTGAACACTGAAGCTTTCTTT. It specifies CASSLGHLNTEAFF. The genes are TRBV7-2 and TRBJ1-1, with D maybe TRBD1 (6 bases). The germline gives CDR1 SGHTA, CDR2 FQGNSA. This CDR3 is 14 amino acids long. V was clipped by 3 bases and J by 0 bases, with 8 bases between them.

This rearrangement joins TRBV11-2 to TRBJ2-7; TRBD2 is a possible D gene (6 bases). The germline V and J ends were trimmed by 5 bases and 7 bases, with 15 bases remaining between them. Germline values: CDR1 SGHAT, CDR2 FQNNGV. The CDR3 loop spans 13 amino acids. This chain's CDR3 is CASSPPAGREQYF. CDR3 sequence (DNA): TGTGCCAGCAGCCCACCCGCGGGGAGGGAGCAGTACTTC.

The J gene is TRBJ2-2, the V gene TRBV2; D is uncertain. Germline V gene lookup returns CDR1 SNHLY and CDR2 FYNNEI. The CDR3 extends over 13 amino acids. Trimming removed 3 bases at V and 1 base at J, with 3 bases between. CDR3 bases: TGTGCCAGCAGTGATTGGAACACCGGGGAGCTGTTTTTT. It codes for CASSDWNTGELFF.

The chain links TRBV27 to TRBJ2-1; TRBD1 might be the D (6 bases). V lost 7 bases and J 4 bases, leaving 14 bases between the germline ends. The V gene's germline CDR1 is MNHEY and CDR2 SMNVEV (reference sequence). This CDR3 contains 14 residues. CDR3 coding DNA: TGTGCCAGCAAGTGGGACATCTTATACAATGAGCAGTTCTTC. This gives the protein CASKWDILYNEQFF.

As for this clone: The DNA is left out, because the CDR3 cannot be placed on it with certainty; the CDR3 is given as TCRdb lists it. The gene calls are TRBV6-6 and TRBJ1-5; TRBD1 was called by the table and not checked on the DNA. CDR1 MNHNY and CDR2 SVGAGI come from the germline V gene (reference sequence). The CDR3 spans 13 residues, counting both ends. This CDR3 reads CASRVGQGSTKLF.

The chain couples TRBV7-3 to TRBJ1-2, with D maybe TRBD1 (5 bases). CDR3 length: 15 residues. The ends were cut back, 2 bases at V and 0 bases at J, with 10 bases in the middle. Germline-derived CDR1 and CDR2 are SGHTA and FQGTGA. The CDR3 region is CASSLSGTSNYGYTF. CDR3 coding DNA: TGTGCCAGCAGCTTATCAGGGACCTCTAACTATGGCTACACCTTC.

This sequence joins TRBV3-1 (or the pseudogene TRBV3-2) and TRBJ1-2, with D uncertain. The CDR3 runs to 12 residues. In germline, CDR1 is LGHDT, CDR2 YNNKEL (reference sequence). V was pared by 8 bases and J by 4 bases, with 11 bases between. CDR3 DNA sequence: TGTGCCAGCCATGGGGTCGGCTATGGCTACACCTTC. It yields the protein CASHGVGYGYTF.

J is TRBJ2-1 and V is TRBV9; tentatively, D is TRBD1 (5 bases). CDR1 SGDLS and CDR2 YYNGEE come from the germline V gene. Trimming took 2 bases from V and 15 from J, leaving 6 bases between them. This CDR3 spans 9 amino acids. The CDR3 nucleotides are TGTGCCAGCAGCGTTAGGGGGTTCTTC. This gives the protein CASSVRGFF.

The chain is built from TRBV19 and TRBJ1-1; the D is unclear. V lost 9 bases, J lost 1 base, and 12 bases lay in between. Germline assignment: CDR1 LNHDA and CDR2 SQIVND (reference sequence). This CDR3 comprises 13 residues. CDR3 residues: CASRLLGNTEAFF. Written as DNA, the CDR3 is TGTGCCAGCCGGCTCCTCGGGAACACTGAAGCTTTCTTT.

The genes are TRBV28 and TRBJ1-2; 10 bases align to TRBD1. Germline V gives CDR1 MDHEN, CDR2 SYDVKM. The CDR3 has 15 residues. With V trimmed by 10 bases and J by 8 bases, 16 bases remained unmatched. The CDR3 coding sequence is TGTGCCACCCTTCTTATGCCGGGACAGGGGAGCGGCTACACCTTC. Its translation: CATLLMPGQGSGYTF.

The J gene is TRBJ2-7, the V gene TRBV28; 7 bases agree with TRBD2. CDR1 is MDHEN, CDR2 SYDVKM, per germline. The CDR3 consists of 14 residues. The junction had 9 bases not matched to a gene; V was cut back by 3 bases and J by 7 bases. For the CDR3, the DNA is TGTGCCAGCAGTTTGCCAAGCGGGGCCAAAGAGCAGTACTTC. It is translated as CASSLPSGAKEQYF.

The J gene is TRBJ2-1, the V gene TRBV24-1; the match to TRBD2 covers 14 bases. Germline V lookup: CDR1 KGHDR, CDR2 SFDVKD. The CDR3 runs 19 residues. The J segment lost 1 base and the V segment lost 3 bases, leaving 7 bases of the junction unmatched. The CDR3 DNA follows: TGTGCCACCAGTGATACCCGGACTAGCGGGAGGTCGTCCTACAATGAGCAGTTCTTC. This sequence encodes CATSDTRTSGRSSYNEQFF.

Written as DNA, the CDR3 is TGTGCCAGCAGCTTATCCGGGCCCAGAGAGACCCAGTACTTC. This encodes CASSLSGPRETQYF. This chain uses TRBV7-2 with TRBJ2-5; D gene ambiguous. The CDR3 totals 14 residues. Trimming pared 2 bases from V and 4 bases from J, leaving 11 bases between. Germline CDR1 is SGHTA and CDR2 is FQGNSA.

This rearrangement joins TRBV7-3 to TRBJ2-3; D gene uncertain. Germline-derived CDR1 and CDR2 are SGHTA and FQGTGA. The CDR3 consists of 14 residues. The V end lost 1 base, the J end lost 3 bases, and 8 bases lay between the germline ends. DNA for the CDR3: TGTGCCAGCAGCTTAAATGTAGGGACAGATACGCAGTATTTT. Its translation is CASSLNVGTDTQYF.

The rearrangement joins TRBV24-1 to TRBJ2-1; D is perhaps TRBD1 or TRBD2 (5 bases each). Trimming removed 12 bases from V and 8 bases from J, with 19 bases in between. There are 13 residues in the CDR3. Germline CDR1 reads KGHDR; CDR2 reads SFDVKD. The CDR3 DNA follows: TGTGCCTCCCGGGACCCTAGTCGCCATGAGCAGTTCTTC. This codes for CASRDPSRHEQFF.

This chain uses TRBV10-3 with TRBJ1-4; possibly TRBD1 for D (5 bases). Germline-derived CDR1 and CDR2 are ENHRY and SYGVKD. This CDR3 has 12 amino acids. V was cut by 5 bases and J by 8 bases, with 9 bases left in between. The CDR3 DNA sequence: TGTGCCATCAGTACAAGGGGAGAAAAACTGTTTTTT. Protein: CAISTRGEKLFF.

The chain couples TRBV6-5 to TRBJ1-1, with 9 bases that match TRBD1. The length of the CDR3 is 15 residues. J lost 6 bases, V lost 6 bases, and 11 bases had no gene match. CDR1 and CDR2 from the germline V gene are MNHEY and SVGAGI. The CDR3: CASRGTGRISPEAFF. The CDR3 coding sequence is TGTGCCAGCAGGGGGACAGGGAGGATTTCCCCTGAAGCTTTCTTT.

The V gene is TRBV5-1, the J gene TRBJ2-7, with 11 bases fitting TRBD2. The CDR3 totals 15 residues. The germline V gene encodes CDR1 SGHRS and CDR2 YFSETQ. V lost 5 bases to trimming and J lost 4 bases; unmatched junction nucleotides: 8. The chain's CDR3 is CASRETSGSRYEQYF. The DNA for the CDR3 is TGCGCCAGCAGGGAAACTAGCGGGAGCCGGTACGAGCAGTACTTC.

This chain connects TRBV7-9 to TRBJ2-1; D is tentatively TRBD1 or TRBD2 (5 bases each). Trimming took off 6 bases at V and 4 bases at J, with 16 bases between the two ends. This CDR3 spans 15 amino acids. Per the germline V gene, CDR1 is SEHNR and CDR2 is FQNEAQ (reference sequence). As DNA, the CDR3 is TGTGCCAGCAGGTCAGGGACCAAAAGTTACAATGAGCAGTTCTTC. It specifies CASRSGTKSYNEQFF.

This chain connects TRBV7-2 to TRBJ2-1, with TRBD2 as a possible D gene (6 bases). CDR1 and CDR2 (germline): SGHTA, FQGNSA. The V gene lost 5 bases and the J gene lost 5 bases, with 19 bases spanning the gap. The CDR3 covers 16 residues. The chain's CDR3 is CASSPWGGKVDNEQFF. As DNA, the CDR3 is TGTGCCAGCAGCCCTTGGGGCGGGAAAGTAGACAATGAGCAGTTCTTC.

The chain joins TRBV9 to TRBJ2-2; D is ambiguous. V shed 0 bases and J shed 6 bases, with 9 bases lying between them. Germline assignment: CDR1 SGDLS and CDR2 YYNGEE. This CDR3 has 14 residues. The CDR3 DNA reads as TGTGCCAGCAGCGTAGGCCCGAGCCCCGGGGAGCTGTTTTTT. Amino acid sequence: CASSVGPSPGELFF.